What follows are 19 T cell receptor beta chains derived from one specimen sequenced in a study of CD8+ T cells in alopecia areata. The authors extracted RNA and reverse transcribed it into cDNA as the sequencing template. Using immunoSEQ multiplex PCR, the repertoire was profiled, and TCRdb retains in-frame clones only, with some absent. The sample yields about 140,000 clones, roughly 60% seen once. The sequenced sample consisted of CD4+ T cells sorted from blood. These TCRs come from a human donor in good health.

This clone was observed a single time. CDR3 sequence reads: CASSPLSFRYQPQHF. The CDR3 DNA is TGTGCCAGCAGTCCCCTATCGTTTCGGTATCAGCCCCAGCATTTT. The rearrangement links TRBV28 to TRBJ1-5; D ambiguous. This CDR3 contains 15 residues. CDR1 MDHEN and CDR2 SYDVKM come from the germline V gene. V lost 5 bases to trimming and J lost 5 bases, with 16 bases between them.

This clone was detected once. V gene TRBV6-5 combines with J gene TRBJ2-3; D may match TRBD1 or TRBD2 (5 bases each). Germline loops: CDR1 MNHEY, CDR2 SVGAGI. The V and J ends lost 2 bases and 1 base respectively, with 10 bases between them. CDR3 length: 15 residues. The CDR3 loop reads CASSYVRGGTDTQYF. CDR3 DNA: TGTGCCAGCAGTTACGTTAGAGGGGGCACAGATACGCAGTATTTT.

In this sample, this clone turned up a few times. The chain has TRBV29-1 and TRBJ1-1; D remains ambiguous. V gave up 8 bases and J gave up 0 bases, with 13 bases separating them. Germline-derived CDR1 and CDR2 are SQVTM and ANQGSEA. The CDR3 sequence is 13 residues long. CDR3 coding DNA: TGCAGCCCCTTCCCCTTTGTGAACACTGAAGCTTTCTTT. Protein product: CSPFPFVNTEAFF. The whole variable domain, remainder taken from reference TRBV29-1 and TRBJ1-1, is SAVISQKPSRDICQRGTSLTIQCQVDSQVTMMFWYRQQPGQSLTLIATANQGSEATYESGFVIDKFPISRPNLTFSTLTVSNMSPEDSSIYLCSPFPFVNTEAFFGQGTRLTVV.

This clone was counted only a few times. This chain uses TRBV6-5 with TRBJ2-2; 7 bases fit TRBD2. V trimming: 6 bases; J trimming: 6 bases; junction bases outside the gene matches: 7. The CDR3 has 14 residues. Germline V CDR1 and CDR2: MNHEY, SVGAGI. The CDR3 coding sequence is TGTGCCAGCAGCCGGGAGGTCGGCGCCGGGGAGCTGTTTTTT. It is translated as CASSREVGAGELFF.

The genes are TRBV29-1 and TRBJ2-5, with D possibly TRBD1 on 6 matching bases. The CDR3 is 18 amino acids. Trimming took off 0 bases at V and 7 bases at J, with 27 bases between the two ends. CDR1 and CDR2 from the germline V gene are SQVTM and ANQGSEA. The CDR3: CSVEEIKGDGLYLVTQYF. The CDR3 nucleotides read TGCAGCGTTGAAGAAATAAAGGGGGACGGGCTGTATCTGGTGACCCAGTACTTC.

The rearrangement uses TRBV28 and TRBJ1-3; D assignment may be TRBD1 or TRBD2 (5 bases each). The DNA end is a closer match to TRBJ2-2, so the J assignment may be wrong. This CDR3 is built from 11 residues. In germline, CDR1 is MDHEN, CDR2 SYDVKM. The CDR3 DNA is TGTGCCAGCCGGGACCGGGACGCCCTGTTTTTT. This codes for CASRDRDALFF.

The chain couples TRBV29-1 to TRBJ1-1, with TRBD1 as a possible D gene (5 bases). V was clipped by 2 bases and J by 3 bases, with 13 bases between them. This CDR3 has 14 residues. CDR1 is SQVTM and CDR2 is ANQGSEA in the germline V gene. The CDR3 region has the DNA TGCAGCGTTGAATACGGGACCGCACACACTGAAGCTTTCTTT. As protein: CSVEYGTAHTEAFF.

This clone appeared a few times. The chain recombines TRBV10-3 with TRBJ1-2; TRBD1 might be the D (5 bases). The CDR3 spans 14 residues. Germline V CDR1 and CDR2: ENHRY, SYGVKD. V lost 11 bases and J 3 bases, leaving 19 bases between the germline ends. The DNA of the CDR3 is TGTGCCGCCTGGACCAGGGAAGTCGACTATGGCTACACCTTC. It codes for CAAWTREVDYGYTF.

This clone was counted only a few times. This chain connects TRBV30 to TRBJ1-2, with D hard to call. This CDR3 comprises 12 residues. Germline CDR1 is GTSNPN and CDR2 is SVGIG (reference sequence). With 2 bases removed from V and 7 bases from J, the gap between germline ends came to 11 bases. CDR3 bases: TGTGCCTGGAGTTTACAATCGAGTGGCTACACCTTC. Residues: CAWSLQSSGYTF.

The chain has TRBV29-1 and TRBJ2-7, with D perhaps matching TRBD1 or TRBD2 (7 bases each). V lost 5 bases and J 2 bases, leaving 10 bases between the germline ends. Germline V gives CDR1 SQVTM, CDR2 ANQGSEA. This CDR3 is 12 amino acids long. This chain's CDR3 is CSVQGGAYEQYF. The CDR3 nucleotides are TGCAGCGTTCAGGGGGGGGCCTACGAGCAGTACTTC.

The chain employs TRBV27 and TRBJ1-1; TRBD1 is a possible D gene (5 bases). V was clipped by 3 bases and J by 4 bases, with 9 bases between them. The germline V gene encodes CDR1 MNHEY and CDR2 SMNVEV (reference sequence). The CDR3 runs 13 residues. Here the CDR3 DNA reads TGTGCCAGCAGTTTCGTCAGGGCCACTGAAGCTTTCTTT. This translates into CASSFVRATEAFF.

CDR3 nucleotide sequence: TGCGCCAGCAGCTCGTACACCGGGGAGCTGTTTTTT. It encodes CASSSYTGELFF. This chain joins TRBV5-1 and TRBJ2-2; unclear D gene. The germline V gene has CDR1 SGHRS and CDR2 YFSETQ. Trimming removed 3 bases at V and 3 bases at J, with 3 bases between. There are 12 residues in the CDR3.

The chain uses TRBV11-2 and TRBJ1-1; D ambiguous. The CDR3 has 13 residues. CDR1 is SGHAT, CDR2 FQNNGV, per germline. Between the trimmed V and J ends, which lost 4 bases and 10 bases, there was a span of 16 bases. CDR3 protein: CASSWGPGNLAFF. CDR3 DNA: TGTGCCAGCAGCTGGGGTCCGGGGAATCTAGCTTTCTTT.

This clone showed up just once. The chain links TRBV30 to TRBJ1-1; D is ambiguous. The CDR3 has 11 amino acids. Trimming removed 3 bases at V and 11 bases at J, with 13 bases between. CDR1 is GTSNPN and CDR2 is SVGIG in the germline V gene (reference sequence). CDR3 sequence: CAWRRPGNAFF. The CDR3, as DNA: TGTGCCTGGAGGCGGCCCGGGAACGCTTTCTTT.

The J gene is TRBJ2-3, the V gene TRBV9; D remains unclear. V shed 0 bases and J shed 8 bases, with 16 bases lying between them. The CDR3 runs 15 residues. Germline assignment: CDR1 SGDLS and CDR2 YYNGEE. CDR3 residues: CASSVGIDVDVTQYF. DNA of the CDR3: TGTGCCAGCAGCGTAGGAATTGACGTGGATGTTACGCAGTATTTT.

The genes are TRBV6-6 and TRBJ1-5; 7 bases are shared with TRBD1. With V trimmed by 5 bases and J by 2 bases, 6 bases remained unmatched. Germline CDR1 and CDR2: MNHNY and SVGAGI (reference sequence). This CDR3 is built from 15 residues. This CDR3 reads CASSIQGERNQPQHF. As DNA, the CDR3 is TGTGCCAGCAGTATTCAGGGGGAACGCAATCAGCCCCAGCATTTT.

This clone was seen only a few times. The chain combines TRBV4-1 with TRBJ2-3; D gene uncertain. Trimming pared 0 bases from V and 5 bases from J, leaving 3 bases between. The CDR3 is 12 residues long. From germline, CDR1 is MGHRA and CDR2 YSYEKL. The CDR3 nucleotides read TGCGCCAGCAGCCAAGAGGGAGATACGCAGTATTTT. Amino acids: CASSQEGDTQYF.

The chain is built from TRBV6-5 and TRBJ1-5, with a weak D call TRBD1 (5 bases). Per germline, CDR1 MNHEY and CDR2 SVGAGI. This CDR3 contains 12 residues. V was clipped by 6 bases and J by 5 bases, with 8 bases between them. The CDR3 loop is CASRQGDQPQHF. CDR3 nucleotides: TGTGCCAGCAGGCAGGGAGATCAGCCCCAGCATTTT.

This clone was detected ten times or more. V usage is TRBV2 and J usage is TRBJ2-4; D gene unclear. CDR1 SNHLY and CDR2 FYNNEI come from the germline V gene. This CDR3 is built from 14 residues. V was cut by 3 bases and J by 6 bases, with 12 bases left in between. CDR3 bases: TGTGCCAGCAGTGACCCCAGGACCCCAAACATTCAGTACTTC. Translation gives CASSDPRTPNIQYF.